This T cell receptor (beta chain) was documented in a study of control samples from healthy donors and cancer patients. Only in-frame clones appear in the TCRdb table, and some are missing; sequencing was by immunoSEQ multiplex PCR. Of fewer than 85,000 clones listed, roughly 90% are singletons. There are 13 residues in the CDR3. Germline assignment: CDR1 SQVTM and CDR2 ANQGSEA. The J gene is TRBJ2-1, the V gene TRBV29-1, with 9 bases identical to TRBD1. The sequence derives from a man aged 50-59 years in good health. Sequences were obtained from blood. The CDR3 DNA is TGCAGTGACCTACAGGGGGCGGGCAATGAGCAGTTCTTC. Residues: CSDLQGAGNEQFF.